Included here is one T cell receptor (beta chain) sequence, with context. The antigen remains undetermined. This sample is drawn from a study of T-cell memory formation after mild COVID-19. Study background: The TCR clusters were mostly specific to one donor.

Trimming took 3 bases from V and 5 from J; bases not matched to a gene: 16. Germline-derived CDR1 and CDR2 are SNHLY and FYNNEI. This CDR3 contains 18 residues. The study, taken as a whole, reports: Contracting clones, day 15 to 85, had balanced CD4/CD8, and later expanders favored CD4+. CD8+ contracting clones occupied EMRA, while CD4+ ones occupied mainly CM and EM.

5'RACE, which relied on constant-segment primers, yielded TCR alpha and TCR beta cDNA libraries carrying sample barcodes and UMIs. Each CDR3 protein gets one entry after TCRdb re-called the 5' RACE reads with MiXCR. The sample records roughly 610,000 distinct CDR3 sequences, around 15% being singletons. This sequence was found in an adult woman who had mild COVID-19 (a few samples of this study predate the infection). Cell type and time point are not known. Sequenced material: PBMCs or a T cell subset sorted from them (not recorded which). The chain couples TRBV2 to TRBJ2-7; 10 nucleotides agree with TRBD1. The CDR3 spells CASSERLFRDRGPHEQYF. The DNA of the CDR3 is TGTGCCAGCAGTGAGAGGTTGTTCCGGGACAGGGGTCCTCACGAGCAGTACTTC.